The sequence of this T cell receptor (beta chain) was determined in a study of blood T cell repertoires in COVID-19. Cohort 3 recovery required two negative PCRs, clearance, or symptom resolution. This CDR3 has 14 residues. Looked up from germline, CDR1 is SGHRS and CDR2 is YFSETQ. Germline trimming cut 4 bases from V and 2 bases from J; bases unmatched to any gene: 5. Libraries were prepared by immunoSEQ multiplex PCR; TCRdb keeps only in-frame clonotypes and omits some of them. Of 230,000 or so clones in the sample, about four fifths were seen once. The chain carries TRBV5-1 and TRBJ1-1; 7 bases line up with TRBD1. Sample: PBMCs or T cells enriched from blood (not recorded which). This TCR came from a man over 45 who had recovered from COVID-19. In nucleotides, the CDR3 is TGCGCCAGCAGCCAGGGACAGATTAACACTGAAGCTTTCTTT. Translation: CASSQGQINTEAFF. The entire variable domain, with the rest obtained from reference TRBV5-1 and TRBJ1-1, is as follows: KAGVTQTPRYLIKTRGQQVTLSCSPISGHRSVSWYQQTPGQGLQFLFEYFSETQRNKGNFPGRFSGRQFSNSRSEMNVSTLELGDSALYLCASSQGQINTEAFFGQGTRLTVV.